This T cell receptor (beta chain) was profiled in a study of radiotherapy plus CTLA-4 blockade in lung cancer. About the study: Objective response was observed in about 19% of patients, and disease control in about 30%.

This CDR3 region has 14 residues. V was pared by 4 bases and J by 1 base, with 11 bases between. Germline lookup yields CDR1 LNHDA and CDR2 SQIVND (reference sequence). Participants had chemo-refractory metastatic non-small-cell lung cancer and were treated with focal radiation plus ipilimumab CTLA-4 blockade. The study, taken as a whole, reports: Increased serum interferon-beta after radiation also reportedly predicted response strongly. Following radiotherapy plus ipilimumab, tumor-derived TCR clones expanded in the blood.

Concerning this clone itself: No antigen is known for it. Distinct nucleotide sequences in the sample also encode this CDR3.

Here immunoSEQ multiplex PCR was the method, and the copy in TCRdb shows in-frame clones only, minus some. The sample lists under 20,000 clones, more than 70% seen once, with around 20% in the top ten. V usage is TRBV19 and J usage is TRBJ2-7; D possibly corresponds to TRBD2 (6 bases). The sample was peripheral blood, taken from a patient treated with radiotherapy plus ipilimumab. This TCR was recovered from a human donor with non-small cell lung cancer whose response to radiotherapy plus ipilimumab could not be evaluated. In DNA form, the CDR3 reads TGTGCCAGTAGTAGGGGACTCGCGTCCTACGAGCAGTACTTC. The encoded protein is CASSRGLASYEQYF.